This TCR beta chain derives from a study of breast tumors, draining lymph nodes, adjacent tissues. On this clonotype itself: Its specificity is unknown. A much larger clone lies one base from this, so it may be a read error.

Study-level findings and limits: Most tumor T cells seemingly derive from lymph node, then expand in tumor. Compared with basal-like, luminal-like tumors shared significantly more repertoire with nontumor tissue. Data only fit, rather than demonstrated, lymph node origin of most tumor T cells.

From the multiplex PCR reads, TCRdb called clonotypes with MiXCR, one entry per CDR3 protein. This sample carries under 350,000 distinct CDR3 sequences, around 30% of them seen once, and the ten largest clones take under 1.2%. Germline V gene data show CDR1 as SGHTA and CDR2 as FQGNSA. CDR3 length equals 17 residues. Samples came from axillary lymph nodes draining the breast cancer. This chain connects TRBV7-2 to TRBJ2-3; 12 bases match TRBD2. Sequenced input: axillary lymph node tissue. The clonotype comes from a female donor with breast cancer. Some clones in this sample may be carry-over from other donors' samples. The CDR3, as DNA: TGTGCCAGCAGCTTAAAGACTAGCGGGAGAGGGACAGATCCGCAGTATTTT. Its translation is CASSLKTSGRGTDPQYF.